Following are 4 T cell receptor beta chains from one sample sequenced in a study of cytomegalovirus exposure and HLA in healthy donors. PCR involved 60 Vbeta and 13 Jbeta primers. Repertoires were generated with immunoSEQ multiplex PCR, while TCRdb's copy carries only in-frame clones and drops some. The table shows some 160,000 clones, with 80% to 90% occurring only once. Sequenced: PBMCs. Every receptor here comes from a man aged 25 to 45 in good health and CMV-seropositive.

The chain is built from TRBV7-2 and TRBJ2-3, with a possible D match to TRBD2 (6 bases). In germline, CDR1 is SGHTA, CDR2 FQGNSA. Deletions cut 3 bases from V and 2 bases from J, with 12 bases between. The CDR3 totals 15 residues. The CDR3 spells CASSFRAGPTDTQYF. CDR3 sequence (DNA): TGTGCCAGCAGCTTCCGTGCGGGACCCACAGATACGCAGTATTTT.

The chain recombines TRBV5-5 with TRBJ2-1; the match to TRBD2 covers 12 bases. The length of the CDR3 is 18 residues. From germline, CDR1 is SGHKS and CDR2 YYEKEE (reference sequence). V shed 5 bases and J 8 bases; nucleotides not matched to a gene: 17. The CDR3 sequence is CASSPLTGTSGRGDEQFF. CDR3 DNA sequence: TGTGCCAGCAGTCCACTGACCGGGACTAGCGGGCGCGGCGATGAGCAGTTCTTC.

This clone was observed a few times. V usage is TRBV5-5 and J usage is TRBJ1-1; D uncertain. This CDR3 spans 14 amino acids. In germline, CDR1 is SGHKS, CDR2 YYEKEE (reference sequence). The V gene lost 0 bases and the J gene lost 2 bases, with 8 bases spanning the gap. The CDR3 region has the DNA TGTGCCAGCAGCTTGGGGCAGGTTAACACTGAAGCTTTCTTT. This gives the protein CASSLGQVNTEAFF.

The chain uses TRBV6-1 and TRBJ2-1; 8 nucleotides line up with TRBD2. V shed 2 bases, J shed 8 bases, and the junction held 14 bases outside the gene matches. The germline V gene encodes CDR1 MNHNS and CDR2 SASEGT. The CDR3 is 17 residues long. The CDR3, as DNA: TGTGCCAGCAGTGAACCCCCCGGGGGGGGGCTGGGGGATGAGCAGTTCTTC. Translation: CASSEPPGGGLGDEQFF.